This TCR beta chain comes out of a study of cytomegalovirus exposure and HLA in healthy donors. Study as a whole: Of 398 genotyped donors, more than 70% clustered with self-reported Caucasian donors.

Overall study findings and caveats: Later analysis showed TCR association rates varying by HLA locus, highest for DRB1 and lowest for HLA-C. Cytomegalovirus status was reportedly diagnosed by the classifier with high specificity and sensitivity.

Primers for the PCR totalled 60 Vbeta and 13 Jbeta. Assay used: immunoSEQ multiplex PCR; TCRdb lists only in-frame clones, some missing. The sample contains fewer than 200,000 clones, approximately 85% of which appear only once. In regard to this clone: Its cognate antigen is unknown.

The sequencing sample was made of PBMCs. This TCR was sampled from a man younger than 30 in good health and CMV-seropositive.

CDR3 amino acids: CSAMDSGNYGYTF. CDR3 bases: TGCAGCGCGATGGACAGCGGTAACTATGGCTACACCTTC. The V call is TRBV29-1, the J call TRBJ1-2; D perhaps matches TRBD1 (6 bases). Germline CDR1 SQVTM, CDR2 ANQGSEA. The germline V and J ends were trimmed by 7 bases and 1 base, with 13 bases remaining between them. The CDR3 spans 13 residues.